Following are 15 T cell receptor beta chains from one sample sequenced in a study of blood T cell repertoires in COVID-19 (dated by TCRdb to between 2020 and 2021). Receptors were amplified or captured by the immunoSEQ multiplex PCR assay. The clones in this table, taken by TCRdb from immuneACCESS, are in-frame only. Not every clone is retained; where verified, under half of the shortfall comes from an unresolved V gene, and the cause of the rest is unknown. This sample holds about 330,000 clones; over 75% were observed only once. 1% of the sample is in the top ten clones. The sample consisted of PBMCs or T cells enriched from blood (not recorded which). The receptors derive from a woman in her 30s who had recovered from COVID-19.

The V call is TRBV5-1, the J call TRBJ2-2; 8 bases are a match to TRBD2. The trim removed 2 bases at V and 6 bases at J, leaving 9 bases unmatched. Germline V gives CDR1 SGHRS, CDR2 YFSETQ. This CDR3 is 16 amino acids long. The CDR3 nucleotides read TGCGCCAGCAGCTTCCTTGGGAGCGGGGGTGCCGGGGAGCTGTTTTTT. Amino acids: CASSFLGSGGAGELFF.

CDR3 amino acids: CASSLAWDRGEYEQYF. The CDR3 DNA reads as TGCGCCAGCAGCTTGGCCTGGGACAGGGGTGAGTACGAGCAGTACTTC. The gene calls are TRBV5-1 and TRBJ2-7; 10 positions agree with TRBD1. V shed 0 bases, J shed 4 bases, and the junction held 7 bases outside the gene matches. Germline CDR1 reads SGHRS; CDR2 reads YFSETQ. This CDR3 has 16 amino acids.

This chain links TRBV28 with TRBJ1-6; 8 bases agree with TRBD1. Germline V gives CDR1 MDHEN, CDR2 SYDVKM. Unmatched junction bases numbered 10, after V lost 6 bases and J lost 0 bases. This CDR3 contains 18 residues. The CDR3 sequence is CASRQDRALSSYNSPLHF. The CDR3 DNA reads as TGTGCCAGCAGGCAGGACAGGGCCCTTAGCTCCTATAATTCACCCCTCCACTTT. Filled out from reference TRBV28 and TRBJ1-6, the complete variable domain reads DVKVTQSSRYLVKRTGEKVFLECVQDMDHENMFWYRQDPGLGLRLIYFSYDVKMKEKGDIPEGYSVSREKKERFSLILESASTNQTSMYLCASRQDRALSSYNSPLHFGNGTRLTVT.

The chain has TRBV9 and TRBJ1-6; 9 nucleotides match TRBD1. Germline values: CDR1 SGDLS, CDR2 YYNGEE. The junction had 4 bases not matched to a gene; V was cut back by 3 bases and J by 6 bases. The CDR3 is 15 residues long. CDR3 DNA sequence: TGTGCCAGCAGCGAGGGGACAGGGAGTAATTCACCCCTCCACTTT. This translates into CASSEGTGSNSPLHF.

The chain links TRBV9 to TRBJ2-5; TRBD2 matches 7 bases. The CDR3 spans 16 residues. V was pared by 0 bases and J by 3 bases, with 8 bases of the junction left unmatched. The germline CDR1 and CDR2 sequences are SGDLS and YYNGEE. The CDR3 DNA is TGTGCCAGCAGCGTAGGGCCTGGGGGAGGGGAAGAGACCCAGTACTTC. This sequence encodes CASSVGPGGGEETQYF.

The V gene is TRBV4-1, the J gene TRBJ1-1; tentatively, D is TRBD1 (5 bases). The CDR3 consists of 13 residues. Germline CDR1 reads MGHRA; CDR2 reads YSYEKL. The V end was cut by 1 base, the J end by 5 bases, with 8 bases between. Written as DNA, the CDR3 is TGCGCCAGCAGCCAAGGGGGGAGGACTGAAGCTTTCTTT. Translating it yields CASSQGGRTEAFF.

The J gene is TRBJ1-6, the V gene TRBV7-8; 9 bases line up with TRBD1. Trimming at V came to 6 bases and at J to 7 bases, leaving 7 bases not matched to a gene. This CDR3 contains 15 residues. Germline V gene data show CDR1 as SGHVS and CDR2 as FQNEAQ. The CDR3 DNA is TGTGCCAGCAGACCTACCGGGACAGGGAATTCACCCCTCCACTTT. Amino acids: CASRPTGTGNSPLHF. Filled out from reference TRBV7-8 and TRBJ1-6, the complete variable domain reads GAGVSQSPRYKVAKRGQDVALRCDPISGHVSLFWYQQALGQGPEFLTYFQNEAQLDKSGLPSDRFFAERPEGSVSTLKIQRTQQEDSAVYLCASRPTGTGNSPLHFGNGTRLTVT.

The chain recombines TRBV4-3 with TRBJ1-2; a weak D match, TRBD1 (6 bases). Germline loops: CDR1 LGHNA, CDR2 YSLEER. Trimming took off 1 base at V and 7 bases at J, with 16 bases between the two ends. The CDR3 covers 15 residues. CDR3 amino acids: CASSQVHGQHGGYTF. The CDR3 DNA sequence: TGCGCCAGCAGCCAAGTACACGGACAGCACGGTGGCTACACCTTC.

CDR3 sequence reads: CATSRDQNRGPFLSSNQPQHF. The CDR3 nucleotides are TGTGCCACCAGCAGAGACCAAAACAGGGGGCCCTTCTTATCAAGCAATCAGCCCCAGCATTTT. This chain uses TRBV15 with TRBJ1-5, with TRBD1 matching over 9 bases. V shed 0 bases and J 1 base; nucleotides not matched to a gene: 16. This CDR3 region has 21 residues. Germline lookup yields CDR1 LNHNV and CDR2 YYDKDF (reference sequence).

This chain links TRBV5-1 with TRBJ2-1; D may be TRBD2 (5 bases). CDR3 length equals 14 residues. The V end lost 0 bases, the J end lost 8 bases, and 12 bases lay between the germline ends. In germline, CDR1 is SGHRS, CDR2 YFSETQ. The CDR3 DNA is TGCGCCAGCAGCTTGGGACTAAAAGACCATGAGCAGTTCTTC. Protein sequence: CASSLGLKDHEQFF.

This clone was seen a handful of times. The rearrangement links TRBV3-1 (or the pseudogene TRBV3-2) to TRBJ1-1; D is perhaps TRBD1 (5 bases). With 2 bases removed from V and 5 bases from J, the gap between germline ends came to 15 bases. This CDR3 has 15 amino acids. Looked up from germline, CDR1 is LGHDT and CDR2 is YNNKEL (reference sequence). CDR3 coding DNA: TGTGCCAGCAGCCAATCGGGCCCCGGGGGTACTGAAGCTTTCTTT. Its translation is CASSQSGPGGTEAFF.

J is TRBJ1-4 and V is TRBV5-4, with TRBD1 identical over 7 bases. Per germline, CDR1 SGHNT and CDR2 YYREEE (reference sequence). The CDR3 has 14 residues. The V segment lost 4 bases and the J segment 3 bases; nucleotides outside the gene matches: 3. In nucleotides, the CDR3 is TGTGCCAGCAGCCCAGGGACAGCTAATGAAAAACTGTTTTTT. Protein: CASSPGTANEKLFF.

The V gene is TRBV20-1, the J gene TRBJ1-5; D ambiguous. The V end was cut by 3 bases, the J end by 7 bases, with 10 bases between. Per the germline V gene, CDR1 is DFQATT and CDR2 is SNEGSKA (reference sequence). The CDR3 length is 12 residues. The CDR3 DNA sequence: TGCAGTGCTAGTGTGGGAGGGCAGCCCCAGCATTTT. Protein: CSASVGGQPQHF.

This chain links TRBV5-1 with TRBJ1-4; D possibly corresponds to TRBD1 (6 bases). With 4 bases removed from V and 7 bases from J, the gap between germline ends came to 14 bases. The germline CDR1 and CDR2 sequences are SGHRS and YFSETQ. CDR3 length: 14 residues. The CDR3 DNA is TGCGCCAGCAGCGTACAGGGAGGGGGTGAAAAACTGTTTTTT. As protein: CASSVQGGGEKLFF.

The V call is TRBV5-1, the J call TRBJ1-2; D possibly corresponds to TRBD1 (6 bases). CDR3 length: 13 amino acids. Germline V gene lookup returns CDR1 SGHRS and CDR2 YFSETQ. V lost 6 bases and J 5 bases, leaving 14 bases between the germline ends. Written as DNA, the CDR3 is TGCGCCAGCACACCATCGGACAGTTATGGCTACACCTTC. It encodes CASTPSDSYGYTF.